This T cell receptor (beta chain) was captured by sequencing in a study of blood T cell repertoires in COVID-19. Whole-study context: The study drew acute and convalescent COVID-19 samples from the United States, Italy and Spain.

The table came from immunoSEQ multiplex PCR; TCRdb's copy has only in-frame clones and leaves some out. This sample has 250,000 or so clones, with approximately 91% found just once. V lost 7 bases and J 9 bases, leaving 13 bases between the germline ends. The V gene's germline CDR1 is SGHAT and CDR2 FQNNGV. The length of the CDR3 is 11 residues. The sample taken for sequencing was peripheral blood. This rearrangement joins TRBV11-2 to TRBJ2-7; D gene unclear. This TCR derives from a woman aged 25 to 39 with acute or convalescent COVID-19. The CDR3: CASTDKSRQYF. The CDR3 DNA reads TGTGCCAGCACCGACAAATCACGGCAGTACTTC. The variable domain in full, with the rest retrieved from reference TRBV11-2 and TRBJ2-7, is EAGVAQSPRYKIIEKRQSVAFWCNPISGHATLYWYQQILGQGPKLLIQFQNNGVVDDSQLPKDRFSAERLKGVDSTLKIQPAKLEDSAVYLCASTDKSRQYFGPGTRLTVT.